The 25 T cell receptor beta chains listed next were all sequenced from one sample in a study of blood T cell repertoires in COVID-19. Some clones are missing from TCRdb's copy, which holds only in-frame ones; the method was immunoSEQ multiplex PCR. The table shows under 450,000 clones, with approximately 90% occurring only once. The sequenced material came from PBMCs or T cells enriched from blood (not recorded which). These receptors originate from a woman between 40 and 50 years old who had been exposed to COVID-19.

J is TRBJ1-5 and V is TRBV19, with 10 nucleotides matching TRBD1. CDR1 is LNHDA, CDR2 SQIVND, per germline (reference sequence). Losses at the gene ends were 7 bases for V and 7 bases for J; bases not matched to a gene: 4. This CDR3 contains 13 residues. CDR3 DNA: TGTGCCAGTACCGACAGGGGGCACCAGCCCCAGCATTTT. This encodes CASTDRGHQPQHF. The full variable domain, completed using reference TRBV19 and TRBJ1-5, is DGGITQSPKYLFRKEGQNVTLSCEQNLNHDAMYWYRQDPGQGLRLIYYSQIVNDFQKGDIAEGYSVSREKKESFPLTVTSAQKNPTAFYLCASTDRGHQPQHFGDGTRLSIL.

This rearrangement joins TRBV30 to TRBJ2-1; 9 nucleotides align to TRBD2. The V segment lost 3 bases and the J segment 2 bases; nucleotides outside the gene matches: 5. CDR3 length: 15 residues. Looked up from germline, CDR1 is GTSNPN and CDR2 is SVGIG (reference sequence). This CDR3 reads CAWRSGTSPYNEQFF. The CDR3 nucleotides read TGTGCCTGGAGATCCGGGACTAGCCCCTACAATGAGCAGTTCTTC.

The chain joins TRBV6-5 to TRBJ1-2, with TRBD1 identical over 8 bases. Germline trimming cut 5 bases from V and 7 bases from J; bases unmatched to any gene: 9. Germline values: CDR1 MNHEY, CDR2 SVGAGI. The CDR3 extends over 14 amino acids. CDR3 region: CASSPGGAHGGYTF. CDR3 nucleotide sequence: TGTGCCAGCAGTCCAGGGGGCGCTCACGGTGGCTACACCTTC.

This chain uses TRBV6-5 with TRBJ2-7; 8 bases align to TRBD1. Losses at the gene ends were 0 bases for V and 7 bases for J; bases not matched to a gene: 8. The CDR3 extends over 15 amino acids. Germline V gene data show CDR1 as MNHEY and CDR2 as SVGAGI. The CDR3 here is CASSYSGTGLGEQYF. DNA for the CDR3: TGTGCCAGCAGTTACTCGGGGACAGGTCTTGGGGAGCAGTACTTC.

The V call is TRBV5-1, the J call TRBJ2-2; D ambiguous. Germline V gene lookup returns CDR1 SGHRS and CDR2 YFSETQ. V shed 7 bases and J shed 2 bases, with 12 bases lying between them. CDR3 length equals 14 residues. The CDR3 bases are TGCGCCAGCCATGATGGCGGAAACACCGGGGAGCTGTTTTTT. This sequence encodes CASHDGGNTGELFF.

The chain has TRBV11-3 and TRBJ1-1; TRBD1 might be the D (6 bases). The CDR3 is 15 amino acids. The V and J ends lost 5 bases and 1 base respectively, with 14 bases between them. Per germline, CDR1 SGHNT and CDR2 YENEEA. For the CDR3, the DNA is TGTGCCAGCAGCCCCCCCGAAGGGGGGAACACTGAAGCTTTCTTT. Translating it yields CASSPPEGGNTEAFF.

This clone has a single count. The chain couples TRBV18 to TRBJ1-5; D unresolved. V lost 3 bases and J lost 3, with 9 bases in between. Germline V gene data show CDR1 as KGHSH and CDR2 as LQKENI. CDR3 length: 14 residues. CDR3 residues: CASSPQAHNQPQHF. The CDR3 region has the DNA TGTGCCAGCTCACCGCAAGCGCACAATCAGCCCCAGCATTTT.

The rearrangement uses TRBV2 and TRBJ1-1, with 9 positions matching TRBD1. Germline-derived CDR1 and CDR2 are SNHLY and FYNNEI. V dropped 4 bases and J dropped 1; count of bases not matched to a gene: 7. This CDR3 contains 16 residues. CDR3 residues: CASSGGGQGPNTEAFF. The CDR3 nucleotides are TGTGCCAGCAGTGGGGGGGGACAGGGTCCGAACACTGAAGCTTTCTTT. The complete variable domain, with remaining parts taken from reference TRBV2 and TRBJ1-1, reads EPEVTQTPSHQVTQMGQEVILRCVPISNHLYFYWYRQILGQKVEFLVSFYNNEISEKSEIFDDQFSVERPDGSNFTLKIRSTKLEDSAMYFCASSGGGQGPNTEAFFGQGTRLTVV.

The chain has TRBV6-5 and TRBJ1-2, with a possible D match to TRBD1 (5 bases). This CDR3 is built from 15 residues. Trimming pared 0 bases from V and 2 bases from J, leaving 10 bases between. In germline, CDR1 is MNHEY, CDR2 SVGAGI. The CDR3 loop reads CASSYSLAGNYGYTF. The CDR3 nucleotides read TGTGCCAGCAGTTACTCATTAGCAGGGAACTATGGCTACACCTTC.

This clone is a singleton in its sample. This sequence joins TRBV20-1 and TRBJ2-7; TRBD2 is a possible D gene (7 bases). Trimming removed 3 bases from V and 2 bases from J, with 11 bases in between. Germline loops: CDR1 DFQATT, CDR2 SNEGSKA (reference sequence). The CDR3 has 13 amino acids. The CDR3, as DNA: TGCAGTGCTAGTAGGGGGGGAACCTACGAGCAGTACTTC. It yields the protein CSASRGGTYEQYF.

The J gene is TRBJ2-1, the V gene TRBV19, with TRBD2 as a possible D gene (6 bases). CDR1 LNHDA and CDR2 SQIVND come from the germline V gene (reference sequence). The CDR3 has 17 residues. V lost 5 bases and J lost 3, with 20 bases in between. CDR3 sequence reads: CASSVLTRGDLYNEQFF. DNA for the CDR3: TGTGCCAGTAGTGTACTAACGCGGGGAGACCTCTACAATGAGCAGTTCTTC.

This chain links TRBV7-3 with TRBJ2-3; the D gene is possibly TRBD1 (6 bases). Trimming shortened V by 5 bases and J by 0 bases, and 18 bases separated the two germline ends. The CDR3 totals 17 residues. The germline CDR1 and CDR2 sequences are SGHTA and FQGTGA. The DNA of the CDR3 is TGTGCCAGCAGCCGATTCACAGGGAGCAGTAGCACAGATACGCAGTATTTT. This gives the protein CASSRFTGSSSTDTQYF. The full variable domain, with the rest looked up from reference TRBV7-3 and TRBJ2-3, is GAGVSQTPSNKVTEKGKYVELRCDPISGHTALYWYRQSLGQGPEFLIYFQGTGAADDSGLPNDRFFAVRPEGSVSTLKIQRTERGDSAVYLCASSRFTGSSSTDTQYFGPGTRLTVL.

The chain uses TRBV19 and TRBJ1-1, with 7 bases matching TRBD1. The V segment lost 6 bases and the J segment 7 bases; nucleotides outside the gene matches: 11. The CDR3 length is 14 residues. The V gene's germline CDR1 is LNHDA and CDR2 SQIVND (reference sequence). CDR3 DNA sequence: TGTGCCAGTAGCGAAACCCGACAGGGAGGTGAAGCTTTCTTT. Its translation: CASSETRQGGEAFF.

The chain joins TRBV19 to TRBJ2-7, with D possibly TRBD1 on 5 matching bases. V lost 5 bases and J lost 3, with 11 bases in between. The germline V gene has CDR1 LNHDA and CDR2 SQIVND (reference sequence). The CDR3 has 13 residues. This CDR3 reads CASSSGHFYEQYF. The CDR3 DNA follows: TGTGCCAGTAGTTCTGGACATTTCTACGAGCAGTACTTC. Full variable domain (missing parts from reference TRBV19 and TRBJ2-7): DGGITQSPKYLFRKEGQNVTLSCEQNLNHDAMYWYRQDPGQGLRLIYYSQIVNDFQKGDIAEGYSVSREKKESFPLTVTSAQKNPTAFYLCASSSGHFYEQYFGPGTRLTVT.

This clone was detected once. This chain links TRBV6-5 with TRBJ2-1; a weak D match, TRBD2 (5 bases). V dropped 5 bases and J dropped 4 bases, with 12 bases sitting between them. The CDR3 totals 14 residues. Germline lookup yields CDR1 MNHEY and CDR2 SVGAGI. CDR3: CASSRAGGYNEQFF. CDR3 nucleotides: TGTGCCAGCAGTCGGGCGGGTGGGTACAATGAGCAGTTCTTC.

The chain couples TRBV5-6 to TRBJ2-3; D call uncertain. The CDR3 totals 15 residues. Germline CDR1 reads SGHDT; CDR2 reads YYEEEE. V lost 1 base and J lost 5, with 14 bases in between. The CDR3 DNA sequence: TGTGCCAGCAGCTTGTCTATTCTTTCGGGAGATACGCAGTATTTT. The encoded protein is CASSLSILSGDTQYF.

This sequence joins TRBV10-1 and TRBJ1-1; unclear D gene. CDR3 size: 11 residues. The V and J ends lost 5 bases and 10 bases respectively, with 11 bases between them. From germline, CDR1 is WNHNN and CDR2 SYGVQD (reference sequence). The CDR3 loop is CASSQGQAAFF. The CDR3 coding sequence is TGCGCCAGCAGTCAAGGCCAGGCAGCTTTCTTT.

The V gene is TRBV5-1, the J gene TRBJ1-5; 8 nucleotides match TRBD1. V was pared by 2 bases and J by 3 bases, with 4 bases of the junction left unmatched. Germline loops: CDR1 SGHRS, CDR2 YFSETQ. The CDR3 covers 15 residues. CDR3 nucleotide sequence: TGCGCCAGCAGCTTTGGACAGGGTGACAATCAGCCCCAGCATTTT. Protein: CASSFGQGDNQPQHF.

This chain's CDR3 is CASSPRSGGKNNEQFF. For the CDR3, the DNA is TGTGCCAGCTCACCACGTAGCGGGGGGAAAAACAATGAGCAGTTCTTC. The chain employs TRBV18 and TRBJ2-1; 10 bases match TRBD2. After removal of 1 base from V and 5 bases from J, the junction contained 5 bases not matched to a gene. The germline V gene encodes CDR1 KGHSH and CDR2 LQKENI. The CDR3 sequence is 16 residues long.

This clone was seen just once. V is TRBV11-2 and J is TRBJ2-5; D ambiguous. The CDR3 runs 11 residues. Trimming cost V 4 bases and J 4 bases, with 4 bases left between them. Germline assignment: CDR1 SGHAT and CDR2 FQNNGV. The CDR3 is CASSSGETQYF. The CDR3 DNA is TGTGCCAGCAGCTCCGGAGAGACCCAGTACTTC. The full variable domain, with the rest looked up from reference TRBV11-2 and TRBJ2-5, is EAGVAQSPRYKIIEKRQSVAFWCNPISGHATLYWYQQILGQGPKLLIQFQNNGVVDDSQLPKDRFSAERLKGVDSTLKIQPAKLEDSAVYLCASSSGETQYFGPGTRLLVL.

Note on this clone: The same CDR3 can be traced to other DNA sequences in this sample. The chain uses TRBV18 and TRBJ1-1; no clear D. Germline lookup yields CDR1 KGHSH and CDR2 LQKENI. Trimming stripped 3 bases from V and 1 base from J, with 9 bases between. The CDR3 contains 14 residues. The CDR3 loop is CASSPSQANTEAFF. The CDR3 DNA follows: TGTGCCAGCTCACCTAGTCAGGCGAACACTGAAGCTTTCTTT. Based on the CDR3 plus reference TRBV18 and TRBJ1-1, the full variable domain is NAGVMQNPRHLVRRRGQEARLRCSPMKGHSHVYWYRQLPEEGLKFMVYLQKENIIDESGMPKERFSAEFPKEGPSILRIQQVVRGDSAAYFCASSPSQANTEAFFGQGTRLTVV.

The DNA for the CDR3 is TGCGCCAGCAGCTTACAGGGAATTTCCTACAATGAGCAGTTCTTC. It codes for CASSLQGISYNEQFF. The rearrangement links TRBV5-1 to TRBJ2-1; possibly TRBD1 for D (6 bases). The CDR3 totals 15 residues. The germline V gene has CDR1 SGHRS and CDR2 YFSETQ. V gave up 2 bases and J gave up 1 base, with 10 bases separating them.

This clone has just one count. This chain joins TRBV6-6 and TRBJ2-2, with 9 bases matching TRBD1. With 2 bases clipped from V and 5 bases from J, the junction kept 3 bases outside the gene matches. This CDR3 comprises 15 residues. CDR1 and CDR2 from the germline V gene are MNHNY and SVGAGI (reference sequence). The CDR3 DNA follows: TGTGCCAGCAGTTACGGGACAGGGTTTACCGGGGAGCTGTTTTTT. Translating gives CASSYGTGFTGELFF.

V gene TRBV13 combines with J gene TRBJ2-2; 8 bases match TRBD2. This CDR3 contains 17 residues. V lost 2 bases to trimming and J lost 5 bases; unmatched junction nucleotides: 10. Germline CDR1 and CDR2: PRHDT and FYEKMQ (reference sequence). CDR3 sequence: CASSLQFGTSRTGELFF. CDR3 coding DNA: TGTGCCAGCAGCTTACAATTCGGGACTAGTCGTACCGGGGAGCTGTTTTTT.

DNA of the CDR3: TGTGCCAGCACCATTACAGGGAATTCACCCCTCCACTTT. Translating it yields CASTITGNSPLHF. The rearrangement joins TRBV12-3 or TRBV12-4 to TRBJ1-6, with D maybe TRBD1 (6 bases). Trimming left V 7 bases short and J 7 bases short, with 11 bases between. The CDR3 sequence is 13 residues long.